These T cell receptor beta chains were read from a single sample in a study of cytomegalovirus exposure and HLA in healthy donors. Repertoires were generated with immunoSEQ multiplex PCR, while TCRdb's copy carries only in-frame clones and drops some. The sample contains roughly 170,000 clones, over 60% of which appear only once. Sequencing used PBMCs. Receptors were obtained from a female donor in good health and CMV-seronegative. Each CDR3 is given with its conserved first and last residue. The D gene is left open where the match is weak.

d_call v_call cdr3_aa
NA TRBV7-9 CASSLVADTQYF
NA TRBV9 CASSYGETQYF
NA TRBV28 CASSFNRGMYNEQFF
TRBD1 TRBV7-2 CASRDRGQGHTEAFF
TRBD2 TRBV4-2 CASSPGLAGGSYNEQFF
NA TRBV7-9 CASSSSGLGYTF
NA TRBV5-1 CASSLAQVNTEAFF
NA TRBV29-1 CSVDSGRNTGELFF
TRBD1 TRBV28 CASTGGNAYEQYF
NA TRBV5-1 CASSPQSATNEKLFF
TRBD2 TRBV28 CASSFTRLAGTYEQYF
NA TRBV18 CASSQETPPREQFF
TRBD2 TRBV10-3 CAIKGTNSYNEQFF
NA TRBV4-3 CASSQADRDFPYEQYF
NA TRBV30 CAWSVGSGYTF
TRBD1 TRBV11-2 CASSFDRGFSHTEAFF
TRBD2 TRBV6-5 CASSSLAGGYNEQFF
TRBD1 TRBV7-8 CASSMGQSSYNSPLHF
NA TRBV4-1 CASSQEVTGRGGNQPQHF
NA TRBV28 CASSIGRYYEQYF
TRBD1 TRBV6-6 CASRWGGTGDNQPQHF
NA TRBV7-9 CASSFGDQPQHF
TRBD1 TRBV6-5 CASRPLRDRWARQYF
NA TRBV7-8 CASSLVRSGAFF
NA TRBV6-4 CASSAVGGTDTQYF
TRBD1 TRBV5-1 CASSWGQGGEKLFF
NA TRBV7-9 CASSRLRSGGYQETQYF
TRBD2 TRBV5-5 CASSSDEASGRASYNEQFF
TRBD2 TRBV4-2 CASSQLPGTRFTDTQYF
NA TRBV21-1 CASSNGGHGTQYF
TRBD2 TRBV18 CASSVTSGKEETQYF
NA TRBV5-6 CASSTPGDQPQHF
TRBD1 TRBV9 CASSPRTGYNEQFF
NA TRBV20-1 CSALYNYGYTF
NA TRBV21-1 CASSKLQGDFLAEAFF
NA TRBV7-9 CASSLREAGYTF
NA TRBV7-6 CASSSDPRAAGELFF
TRBD1 TRBV30 CAWGTGIGNTIYF
TRBD2 TRBV7-2 CASSLGASGPEQYF
TRBD1 TRBV19 CASSIGGTGIDGYTF
TRBD2 TRBV2 CASRQSGLAGADTQYF
NA TRBV7-2 CASSLPLGVAAFF
TRBD2 TRBV4-3 CASSQETSTYYEQYF
TRBD2 TRBV6-6 CASSYLSGAKNIQYF
TRBD1 TRBV4-3 CASSQQTQGGTEAFF
TRBD2 TRBV28 CASSLTGGLAGMNHFYEQYF